Sequencing of this TCR beta chain was carried out in a study of blood T cell repertoires in COVID-19. This clone was recorded a few times. Sequenced by immunoSEQ multiplex PCR; TCRdb stores in-frame clones only, minus some. The sample yields around 700,000 clones, 90% seen once. Germline CDR1 is ENHRY and CDR2 is SYGVKD. The length of the CDR3 is 15 residues. V lost 4 bases, J lost 3 bases, and 6 bases stayed unmatched. This rearrangement joins TRBV10-3 to TRBJ1-5, with 7 bases identical to TRBD1. Sequenced input: peripheral blood. This TCR was sampled from a woman between 18 and 30 years old with acute or convalescent COVID-19. The CDR3 loop reads CAISGGTAYNQPQHF. Written as DNA, the CDR3 is TGTGCCATCAGTGGAGGGACAGCTTACAATCAGCCCCAGCATTTT.